These 19 T cell receptor beta chains share one sample of origin, sequenced in a study of cytomegalovirus exposure and HLA in healthy donors. This PCR relied on a set of 60 Vbeta primers and 13 Jbeta primers. Data came from immunoSEQ multiplex PCR; TCRdb stores just in-frame clones and leaves some out. The table shows over 150,000 clones, with around 78% occurring only once. Sequencing was carried out using PBMCs. The receptors originated from a woman between 50 and 59 years old in good health and CMV-seropositive.

The V gene is TRBV29-1, the J gene TRBJ2-3, with D perhaps TRBD2 (6 bases). The length of the CDR3 is 15 residues. Looked up from germline, CDR1 is SQVTM and CDR2 is ANQGSEA. Trimming pared 0 bases from V and 2 bases from J, leaving 12 bases between. CDR3 bases: TGCAGCGTTGAAGATAAGGGACTTTACACAGATACGCAGTATTTT. This sequence encodes CSVEDKGLYTDTQYF.

CDR3 DNA: TGCAGCGTTGAAGATCGGACAGCCAGGGTTTCCGGGGAGCTGTTTTTT. Its translation is CSVEDRTARVSGELFF. This chain connects TRBV29-1 to TRBJ2-2, with D tentatively TRBD1 (6 bases). The CDR3 covers 16 residues. V shed 0 bases and J shed 6 bases, with 17 bases lying between them. Germline lookup yields CDR1 SQVTM and CDR2 ANQGSEA.

This clone was observed a handful of times. This chain uses TRBV5-4 with TRBJ1-2; TRBD1 agrees at 8 bases. V lost 1 base, J lost 0 bases, and 11 bases stayed unmatched. The CDR3 covers 18 residues. Germline CDR1 reads SGHNT; CDR2 reads YYREEE (reference sequence). The CDR3 protein is CASSLKTGGPTTNYGYTF. As DNA, the CDR3 is TGTGCCAGCAGCTTGAAAACAGGGGGGCCCACAACTAACTATGGCTACACCTTC.

The chain joins TRBV28 to TRBJ2-5; tentatively, D is TRBD2 (6 bases). V lost 5 bases and J lost 3, with 19 bases in between. The CDR3 has 16 amino acids. CDR1 MDHEN and CDR2 SYDVKM come from the germline V gene. The CDR3 DNA reads TGTGCCAGCAGTCCGCTTAGGACGGCGGGGAAAGAGACCCAGTACTTC. Residues: CASSPLRTAGKETQYF.

J is TRBJ1-2 and V is TRBV18; 7 bases agree with TRBD1. Unmatched junction bases numbered 13, after V lost 3 bases and J lost 6 bases. The CDR3 is 16 residues long. Per the germline V gene, CDR1 is KGHSH and CDR2 is LQKENI. CDR3 region: CASSPIPGQWMDGYTF. In nucleotides, the CDR3 is TGTGCCAGCTCACCCATTCCGGGACAGTGGATGGATGGCTACACCTTC.

A remark on this clone: The sample contains more than one DNA sequence encoding this CDR3. The chain uses TRBV30 and TRBJ1-2; unclear D gene. This CDR3 is 12 amino acids long. Germline CDR1 GTSNPN, CDR2 SVGIG (reference sequence). Trimming pared 3 bases from V and 3 bases from J, leaving 8 bases between. The CDR3: CAWSPGDYGYTF. The DNA for the CDR3 is TGTGCCTGGAGCCCCGGAGACTATGGCTACACCTTC.

In this sample, this clone turned up a few times. The chain links TRBV29-1 to TRBJ1-3, with 8 bases aligning to TRBD1. V lost 6 bases to trimming and J lost 4 bases; unmatched junction nucleotides: 14. Germline values: CDR1 SQVTM, CDR2 ANQGSEA. The CDR3 is 16 amino acids. This CDR3 reads CSVVTGAGGRGNTIYF. For the CDR3, the DNA is TGCAGCGTCGTGACAGGGGCTGGTGGGAGAGGAAACACCATATATTTT.

The V gene is TRBV29-1, the J gene TRBJ1-2; D perhaps matches TRBD1 (5 bases). The V gene's germline CDR1 is SQVTM and CDR2 ANQGSEA. Trimming took off 3 bases at V and 5 bases at J, with 16 bases between the two ends. The CDR3 extends over 14 amino acids. The CDR3 loop is CSVERGSGAYGYTF. CDR3 sequence (DNA): TGCAGCGTTGAGCGGGGGAGTGGGGCTTATGGCTACACCTTC.

The CDR3 region is CASSFLYPGGNTEAFF. DNA of the CDR3: TGTGCCAGCAGCTTCCTTTACCCAGGGGGAAACACTGAAGCTTTCTTT. The V call is TRBV11-2, the J call TRBJ1-1, with 7 bases matching TRBD1. Unmatched junction bases numbered 9, after V lost 3 bases and J lost 2 bases. The germline gives CDR1 SGHAT, CDR2 FQNNGV. The CDR3 extends over 16 amino acids. The variable domain in full, completed from reference TRBV11-2 and TRBJ1-1, reads EAGVAQSPRYKIIEKRQSVAFWCNPISGHATLYWYQQILGQGPKLLIQFQNNGVVDDSQLPKDRFSAERLKGVDSTLKIQPAKLEDSAVYLCASSFLYPGGNTEAFFGQGTRLTVV.

The chain couples TRBV28 to TRBJ2-1, with D possibly TRBD2 on 6 matching bases. The germline gives CDR1 MDHEN, CDR2 SYDVKM. V was trimmed by 6 bases and J by 3 bases, leaving 15 bases between them. The CDR3 is made up of 15 amino acids. The CDR3 DNA follows: TGTGCCAGCAGATCACCGGGACTCAACTACAATGAGCAGTTCTTC. Protein sequence: CASRSPGLNYNEQFF.

The chain uses TRBV19 and TRBJ2-3, with TRBD2 matching over 8 bases. The CDR3 extends over 18 amino acids. Germline assignment: CDR1 LNHDA and CDR2 SQIVND (reference sequence). V gave up 4 bases and J gave up 2 bases; unmatched junction bases: 14. CDR3 bases: TGTGCCAGTAGTAACCGGGCGGGAGGATTGCTACCCACAGATACGCAGTATTTT. Protein product: CASSNRAGGLLPTDTQYF.

This rearrangement joins TRBV7-8 to TRBJ1-5, with 7 nucleotides matching TRBD1. The CDR3 is 15 amino acids. Per the germline V gene, CDR1 is SGHVS and CDR2 is FQNEAQ. Germline trimming cut 5 bases from V and 6 bases from J; bases unmatched to any gene: 10. CDR3 protein: CASSPSTGKSQPQHF. In DNA form, the CDR3 reads TGTGCCAGCAGCCCCTCGACAGGGAAGAGTCAGCCCCAGCATTTT.

The chain carries TRBV6-5 and TRBJ2-1; 8 positions match TRBD2. Losses at the gene ends were 4 bases for V and 9 bases for J; bases not matched to a gene: 14. The CDR3 has 16 amino acids. Looked up from germline, CDR1 is MNHEY and CDR2 is SVGAGI. The CDR3 sequence is CASSSSGSRYTGEQFF. CDR3 DNA: TGTGCCAGCAGTTCCAGCGGGAGTAGGTACACAGGTGAGCAGTTCTTC.

This sequence joins TRBV28 and TRBJ2-7, with D uncertain. This CDR3 is 13 amino acids long. Germline V gene data show CDR1 as MDHEN and CDR2 as SYDVKM. The V end lost 5 bases, the J end lost 2 bases, and 10 bases lay between the germline ends. This CDR3 is CASSPGSPYEQYF. The CDR3 region has the DNA TGTGCCAGCAGTCCCGGGTCCCCCTACGAGCAGTACTTC. Filled out from reference TRBV28 and TRBJ2-7, the complete variable domain reads DVKVTQSSRYLVKRTGEKVFLECVQDMDHENMFWYRQDPGLGLRLIYFSYDVKMKEKGDIPEGYSVSREKKERFSLILESASTNQTSMYLCASSPGSPYEQYFGPGTRLTVT.

The rearrangement uses TRBV10-2 and TRBJ1-1; D is undetermined. Germline CDR1 and CDR2: WSHSY and SAAADI. V dropped 3 bases and J dropped 4 bases, with 15 bases sitting between them. This CDR3 has 15 residues. Here the CDR3 reads CASSESGEVGTEAFF. The CDR3 region has the DNA TGCGCCAGCAGTGAAAGCGGAGAGGTCGGCACTGAAGCTTTCTTT.

The J gene is TRBJ1-2, the V gene TRBV10-3; possible D gene TRBD1, 5 bases. With 2 bases removed from V and 5 bases from J, the gap between germline ends came to 18 bases. The length of the CDR3 is 16 residues. CDR1 and CDR2 from the germline V gene are ENHRY and SYGVKD. For the CDR3, the DNA is TGTGCCATCAGTGAGGGCCAGGGAGGCGCGGGATATGGCTACACCTTC. The encoded protein is CAISEGQGGAGYGYTF.

The rearrangement uses TRBV5-6 and TRBJ2-1, with 9 bases aligning to TRBD2. From germline, CDR1 is SGHDT and CDR2 YYEEEE. The length of the CDR3 is 16 residues. J was trimmed by 4 bases and V by 4 bases; bases with no gene match: 9. The CDR3: CASSPRLLAGYNEQFF. The CDR3, as DNA: TGTGCCAGCAGCCCACGACTCCTAGCGGGATACAATGAGCAGTTCTTC. The full variable domain, with the rest looked up from reference TRBV5-6 and TRBJ2-1, is DAGVTQSPTHLIKTRGQQVTLRCSPKSGHDTVSWYQQALGQGPQFIFQYYEEEERQRGNFPDRFSGHQFPNYSSELNVNALLLGDSALYLCASSPRLLAGYNEQFFGPGTRLTVL.

The rearrangement uses TRBV6-1 and TRBJ2-7; 7 bases are shared with TRBD1. Trimming took 6 bases from V and 0 from J; bases not matched to a gene: 5. Germline values: CDR1 MNHNS, CDR2 SASEGT. The CDR3 has 14 residues. The CDR3 DNA sequence: TGTGCCAGCAGGAGGACAGGCAGCTCCTACGAGCAGTACTTC. Protein: CASRRTGSSYEQYF.

The chain is built from TRBV5-1 and TRBJ2-1, with 10 nucleotides matching TRBD2. The V and J ends lost 4 bases and 5 bases, in that order; junction bases with no gene match: 6. CDR1 SGHRS and CDR2 YFSETQ come from the germline V gene. The CDR3 runs 15 residues. CDR3 sequence: CASSPSGRGDNEQFF. The DNA of the CDR3 is TGCGCCAGCAGCCCGAGCGGGAGGGGAGACAATGAGCAGTTCTTC.